This T cell receptor (beta chain) was identified in a study of blood T cell repertoires in COVID-19. The germline gives CDR1 MDHEN, CDR2 SYDVKM. J gave up 5 bases and V 5 bases, and 5 bases lay outside the gene matches. The CDR3 spans 14 residues. Using immunoSEQ multiplex PCR, the repertoire was profiled, and TCRdb retains in-frame clones only, with some absent. The sample contains over 250,000 clones, roughly 86% of which appear only once. The specimen sequenced was PBMCs or T cells enriched from blood (not recorded which). The origin of this receptor is a woman aged 25 to 39 who had recovered from COVID-19. The chain has TRBV28 and TRBJ1-5, with TRBD1 identical over 8 bases. The CDR3 sequence is CASSGAGGHQPQHF. The DNA of the CDR3 is TGTGCCAGCAGTGGGGCAGGGGGCCATCAGCCCCAGCATTTT. Based on the CDR3 plus reference TRBV28 and TRBJ1-5, the full variable domain is DVKVTQSSRYLVKRTGEKVFLECVQDMDHENMFWYRQDPGLGLRLIYFSYDVKMKEKGDIPEGYSVSREKKERFSLILESASTNQTSMYLCASSGAGGHQPQHFGDGTRLSIL.